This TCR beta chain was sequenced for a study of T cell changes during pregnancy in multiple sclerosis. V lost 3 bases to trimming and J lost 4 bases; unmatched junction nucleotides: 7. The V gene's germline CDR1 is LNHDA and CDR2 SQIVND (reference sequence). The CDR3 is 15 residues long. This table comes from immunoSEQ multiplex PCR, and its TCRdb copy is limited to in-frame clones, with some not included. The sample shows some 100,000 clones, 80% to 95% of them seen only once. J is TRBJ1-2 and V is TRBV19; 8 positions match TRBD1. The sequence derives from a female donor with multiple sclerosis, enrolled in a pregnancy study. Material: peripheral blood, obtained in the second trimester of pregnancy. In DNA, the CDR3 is TGTGCCAGTAGTATGGGGGCAGGGGGCGGCTATGGCTACACCTTC. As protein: CASSMGAGGGYGYTF.